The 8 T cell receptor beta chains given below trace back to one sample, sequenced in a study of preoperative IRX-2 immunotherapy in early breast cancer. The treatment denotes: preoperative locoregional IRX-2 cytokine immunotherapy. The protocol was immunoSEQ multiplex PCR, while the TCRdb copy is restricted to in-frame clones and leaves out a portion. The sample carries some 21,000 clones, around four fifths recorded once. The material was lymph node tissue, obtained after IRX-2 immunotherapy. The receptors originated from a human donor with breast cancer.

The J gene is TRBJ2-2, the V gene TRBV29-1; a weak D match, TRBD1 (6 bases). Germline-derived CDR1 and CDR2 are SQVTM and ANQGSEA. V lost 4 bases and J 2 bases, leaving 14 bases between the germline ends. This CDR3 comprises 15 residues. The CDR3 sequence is CSVGGGGVNTGELFF. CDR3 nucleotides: TGCAGCGTTGGAGGGGGTGGGGTAAACACCGGGGAGCTGTTTTTT.

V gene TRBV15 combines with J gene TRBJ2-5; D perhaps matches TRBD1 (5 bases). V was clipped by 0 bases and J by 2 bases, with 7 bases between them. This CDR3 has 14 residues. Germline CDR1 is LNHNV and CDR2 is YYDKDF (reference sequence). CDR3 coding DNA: TGTGCCACCAGCAGAGAAGGGGTACAAGAGACCCAGTACTTC. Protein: CATSREGVQETQYF.

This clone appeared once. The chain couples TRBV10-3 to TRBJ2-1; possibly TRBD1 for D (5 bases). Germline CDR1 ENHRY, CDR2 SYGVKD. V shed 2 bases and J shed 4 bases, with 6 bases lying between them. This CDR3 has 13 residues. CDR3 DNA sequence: TGTGCCATCAGTGAGGGACAATACAATGAGCAGTTCTTC. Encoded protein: CAISEGQYNEQFF.

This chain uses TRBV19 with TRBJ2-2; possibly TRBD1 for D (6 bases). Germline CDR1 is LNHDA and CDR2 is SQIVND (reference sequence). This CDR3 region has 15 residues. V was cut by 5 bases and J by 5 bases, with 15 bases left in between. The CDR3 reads CASSPRTEVTGELFF. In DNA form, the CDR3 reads TGTGCCAGTAGTCCTCGGACAGAGGTTACCGGGGAGCTGTTTTTT.

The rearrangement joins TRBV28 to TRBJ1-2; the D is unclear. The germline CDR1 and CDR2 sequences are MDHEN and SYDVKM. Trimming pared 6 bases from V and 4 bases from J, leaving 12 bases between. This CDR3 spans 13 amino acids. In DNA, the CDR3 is TGTGCCAGCAGGCCCGACATATTCTATGGCTACACCTTC. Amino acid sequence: CASRPDIFYGYTF.

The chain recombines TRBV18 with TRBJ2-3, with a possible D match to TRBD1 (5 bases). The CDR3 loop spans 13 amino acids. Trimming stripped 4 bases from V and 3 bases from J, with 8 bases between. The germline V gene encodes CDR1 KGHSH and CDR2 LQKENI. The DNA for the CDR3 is TGTGCCAGCTCACTCGCAGGGACAGATACGCAGTATTTT. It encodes CASSLAGTDTQYF.

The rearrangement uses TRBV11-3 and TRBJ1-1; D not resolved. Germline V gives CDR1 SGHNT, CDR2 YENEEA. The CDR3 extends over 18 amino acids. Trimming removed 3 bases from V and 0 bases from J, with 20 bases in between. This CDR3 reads CASSFYGPIGRMNTEAFF. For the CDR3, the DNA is TGTGCCAGCAGCTTTTACGGGCCCATAGGGAGGATGAACACTGAAGCTTTCTTT.

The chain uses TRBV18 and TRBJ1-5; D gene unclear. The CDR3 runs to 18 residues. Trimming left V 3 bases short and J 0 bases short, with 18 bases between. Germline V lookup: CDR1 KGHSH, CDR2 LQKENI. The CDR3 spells CASSPRRTAVYSNQPQHF. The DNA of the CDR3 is TGTGCCAGCTCACCTAGAAGGACCGCCGTTTATAGCAATCAGCCCCAGCATTTT.